Below, 4 T cell receptor beta chains from the same sample are listed, as sequenced in a study of blood T cell repertoires in COVID-19. Assay: immunoSEQ multiplex PCR; the TCRdb copy retains only in-frame clones and omits some. The sample lists just over 650,000 clones, approximately 90% occurring once. The specimen was peripheral blood. These receptors were collected from a woman aged 18-29 years with acute or convalescent COVID-19.

The chain recombines TRBV28 with TRBJ1-1; tentative D call: TRBD1 (5 bases). V was clipped by 1 base and J by 10 bases, with 10 bases between them. Per germline, CDR1 MDHEN and CDR2 SYDVKM. This CDR3 spans 12 amino acids. Written as DNA, the CDR3 is TGTGCCAGCAGTTTATCGCGGGGGGGAGCTTTCTTT. This gives the protein CASSLSRGGAFF.

The CDR3 is CASSQDPPGGGTDTQYF. As DNA, the CDR3 is TGTGCCAGCAGCCAAGATCCGCCGGGGGGGGGCACAGATACGCAGTATTTT. The chain recombines TRBV4-2 with TRBJ2-3; 8 bases are shared with TRBD2. Germline trimming cut 0 bases from V and 1 base from J; bases unmatched to any gene: 6. Germline V lookup: CDR1 LGHNA, CDR2 YNFKEQ. The CDR3 totals 17 residues.

The chain links TRBV12-5 to TRBJ2-2; D is uncertain. Germline CDR1 reads LGHNT; CDR2 reads FRNRAP. Trimming cost V 6 bases and J 4 bases, with 12 bases left between them. The length of the CDR3 is 14 residues. CDR3 sequence reads: CASGYLPSTGELFF. The CDR3, as DNA: TGTGCTAGTGGCTACTTGCCGTCCACCGGGGAGCTGTTTTTT.

V gene TRBV5-1 combines with J gene TRBJ2-7, with a tentative D call TRBD1 (5 bases). The CDR3 loop spans 16 amino acids. CDR1 is SGHRS, CDR2 YFSETQ, per germline. Trimming removed 4 bases at V and 3 bases at J, with 20 bases between. In DNA, the CDR3 is TGCGCCAGCAGCCTACAGTCCCAGGGTGTGGTCTACGAGCAGTACTTC. Protein sequence: CASSLQSQGVVYEQYF.